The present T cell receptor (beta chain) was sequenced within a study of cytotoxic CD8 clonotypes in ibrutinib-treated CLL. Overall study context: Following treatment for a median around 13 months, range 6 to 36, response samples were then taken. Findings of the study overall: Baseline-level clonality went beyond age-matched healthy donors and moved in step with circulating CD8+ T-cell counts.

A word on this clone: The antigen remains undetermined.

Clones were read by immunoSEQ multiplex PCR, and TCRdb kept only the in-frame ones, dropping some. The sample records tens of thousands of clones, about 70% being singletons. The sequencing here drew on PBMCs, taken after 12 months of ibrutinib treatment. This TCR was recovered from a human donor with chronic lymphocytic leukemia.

The CDR3 DNA sequence: TGTGCCAGCTCACCGTCGACAGGGGTCGAAGAGACCCAGTACTTC. Encoded protein: CASSPSTGVEETQYF. This chain uses TRBV18 with TRBJ2-5, with 8 positions matching TRBD1. The germline V gene encodes CDR1 KGHSH and CDR2 LQKENI. There are 15 residues in the CDR3. J lost 3 bases, V lost 3 bases, and 6 bases had no gene match.